The subject of this entry is one TCR beta chain. CDR3 length: 13 amino acids. V lost 8 bases and J lost 8, with 21 bases in between. CDR1 SQVTM and CDR2 ANQGSEA come from the germline V gene. The table came from immunoSEQ multiplex PCR; TCRdb's copy has only in-frame clones and leaves some out. The sample holds about 350,000 clones, around nine tenths seen once. The data were taken from a study of blood T cell repertoires in COVID-19. Across the whole study: The cDNA or gDNA used as material had been derived from T cells, B-cell-depleted T cells, or PBMCs.

The chain recombines TRBV29-1 with TRBJ1-2; tentatively, D is TRBD1 (5 bases). The specimen was peripheral blood. This clonotype was obtained from a woman aged 70-85 years with COVID-19, enrolled during active disease. In DNA, the CDR3 is TGCAGCACCCGTGAGGGGATAGCGGAGGGCTACACCTTC. Amino acid sequence: CSTREGIAEGYTF.